The T cell receptor (beta chain) described here comes from a study of T cells in Graves' hyperthyroidism and ophthalmopathy. J lost 8 bases, V lost 5 bases, and 11 bases had no gene match. The CDR3 spans 15 residues. Germline loops: CDR1 MDHEN, CDR2 SYDVKM. TCR beta CDR3 sequences were amplified from RNA transcripts. HTBI primers drove first-round RT-PCR of the TCR CDR3. Each CDR3 protein is one row after TCRdb ran MiXCR on the multiplex PCR reads. Of some 720,000 distinct CDR3 sequences in the sample, roughly 17% were seen once. The chain joins TRBV28 to TRBJ1-4; 7 bases match TRBD1. Sample: blood. The receptor was isolated from a man younger than 35 with Graves' hyperthyroidism. The CDR3 DNA follows: TGTGCCAGCAGTGCAAACAGGGGCTCGGGCGAAAAACTGTTTTTT. Its protein is CASSANRGSGEKLFF.